What follows is one TCR beta chain and its context. This sample is drawn from a study of blood T cell repertoires in COVID-19. Overall study: Nucleic acid was either cDNA or gDNA, and it came from T cells, B-cell-depleted T cells, or PBMCs.

The germline V and J ends were trimmed by 4 bases and 3 bases, with 17 bases remaining between them. CDR3 size: 15 residues. Germline lookup yields CDR1 GTSNPN and CDR2 SVGIG (reference sequence). Using immunoSEQ multiplex PCR, the repertoire was profiled, and TCRdb retains in-frame clones only, with some absent. The data contain 300,000 to 350,000 clones, 87% of them singletons. The sample taken for sequencing was peripheral blood. The clonotype was recovered from a man aged 30 to 45 with COVID-19, enrolled during active disease. The chain has TRBV30 and TRBJ2-3; no definite D call. This CDR3 is CAWTPKWQITDTQYF. In DNA form, the CDR3 reads TGTGCCTGGACTCCGAAGTGGCAGATAACAGATACGCAGTATTTT.